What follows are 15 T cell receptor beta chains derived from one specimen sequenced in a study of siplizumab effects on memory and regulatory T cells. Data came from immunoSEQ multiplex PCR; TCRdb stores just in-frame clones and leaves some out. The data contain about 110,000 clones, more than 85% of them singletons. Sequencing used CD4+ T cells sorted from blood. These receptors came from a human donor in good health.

The CDR3: CASRTRGETGELFF. As DNA, the CDR3 is TGTGCCAGCAGGACCAGGGGTGAGACCGGGGAGCTGTTTTTT. The chain recombines TRBV2 with TRBJ2-2; perhaps TRBD1 as D (6 bases). The CDR3 is made up of 14 amino acids. Germline loops: CDR1 SNHLY, CDR2 FYNNEI. V shed 6 bases and J shed 5 bases, with 13 bases lying between them.

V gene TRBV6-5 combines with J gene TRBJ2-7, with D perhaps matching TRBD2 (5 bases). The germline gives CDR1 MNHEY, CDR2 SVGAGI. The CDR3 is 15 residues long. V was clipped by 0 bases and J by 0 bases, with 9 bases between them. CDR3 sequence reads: CASSYSRTSSYEQYF. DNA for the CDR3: TGTGCCAGCAGTTACTCCCGTACTAGCTCCTACGAGCAGTACTTC.

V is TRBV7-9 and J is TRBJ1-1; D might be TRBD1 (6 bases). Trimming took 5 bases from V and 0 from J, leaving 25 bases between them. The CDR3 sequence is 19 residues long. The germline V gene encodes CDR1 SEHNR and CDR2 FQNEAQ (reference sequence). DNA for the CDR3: TGTGCCAGCAGCATTGGGGTGGGGAACAGGGTTTTGATGAACACTGAAGCTTTCTTT. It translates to CASSIGVGNRVLMNTEAFF.

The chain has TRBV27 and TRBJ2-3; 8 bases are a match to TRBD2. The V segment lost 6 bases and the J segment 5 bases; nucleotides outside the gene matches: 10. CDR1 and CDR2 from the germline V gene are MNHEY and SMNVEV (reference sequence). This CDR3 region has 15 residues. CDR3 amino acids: CASSLTGTRRDTQYF. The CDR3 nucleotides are TGTGCCAGCAGCCTTACCGGGACTAGGAGAGATACGCAGTATTTT.

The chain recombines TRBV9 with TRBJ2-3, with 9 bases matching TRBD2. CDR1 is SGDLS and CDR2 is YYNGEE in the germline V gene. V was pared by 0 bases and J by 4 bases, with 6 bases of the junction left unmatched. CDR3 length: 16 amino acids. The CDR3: CASSVASGGMADTQYF. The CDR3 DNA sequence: TGTGCCAGCAGCGTAGCCAGCGGGGGGATGGCAGATACGCAGTATTTT.

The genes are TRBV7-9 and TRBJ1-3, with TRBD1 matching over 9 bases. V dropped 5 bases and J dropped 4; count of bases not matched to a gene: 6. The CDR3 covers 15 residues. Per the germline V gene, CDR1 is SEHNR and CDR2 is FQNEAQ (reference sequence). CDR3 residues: CASSLQGASGNTIYF. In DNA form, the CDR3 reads TGTGCCAGCAGCCTACAGGGGGCATCGGGAAACACCATATATTTT.

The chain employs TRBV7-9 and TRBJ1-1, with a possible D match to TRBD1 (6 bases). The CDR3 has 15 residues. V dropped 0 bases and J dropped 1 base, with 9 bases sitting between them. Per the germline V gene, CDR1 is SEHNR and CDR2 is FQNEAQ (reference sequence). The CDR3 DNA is TGTGCCAGCAGCTTAGCCGGGACACCGAACACTGAAGCTTTCTTT. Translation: CASSLAGTPNTEAFF.

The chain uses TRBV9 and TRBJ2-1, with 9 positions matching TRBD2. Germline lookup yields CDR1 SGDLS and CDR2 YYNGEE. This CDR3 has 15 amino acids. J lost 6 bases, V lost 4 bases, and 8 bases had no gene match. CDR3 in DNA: TGTGCCAGCAGCCCTAGCGGGGAGGCACGCAATGAGCAGTTCTTC. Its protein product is CASSPSGEARNEQFF.

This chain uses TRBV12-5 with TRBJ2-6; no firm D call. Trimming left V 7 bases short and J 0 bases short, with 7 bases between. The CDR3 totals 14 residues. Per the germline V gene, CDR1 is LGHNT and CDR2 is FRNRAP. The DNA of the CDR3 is TGTGCTAGTGTGAGAGGCTCTGGGGCCAACGTCCTGACTTTC. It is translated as CASVRGSGANVLTF.

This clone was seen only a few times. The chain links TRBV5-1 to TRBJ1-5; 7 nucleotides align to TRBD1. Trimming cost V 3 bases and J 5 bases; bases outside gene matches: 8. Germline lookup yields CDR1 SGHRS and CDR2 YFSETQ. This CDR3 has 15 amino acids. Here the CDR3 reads CASSSEGARDQPQHF. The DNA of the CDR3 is TGCGCCAGCAGCTCGGAGGGGGCAAGGGATCAGCCCCAGCATTTT.

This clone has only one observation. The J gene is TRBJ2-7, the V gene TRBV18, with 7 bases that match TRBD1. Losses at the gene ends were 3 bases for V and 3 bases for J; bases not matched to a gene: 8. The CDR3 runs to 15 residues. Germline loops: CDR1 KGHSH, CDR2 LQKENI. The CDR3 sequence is CASSPTRTGGYEQYF. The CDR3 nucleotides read TGTGCCAGCTCACCGACAAGGACAGGTGGCTACGAGCAGTACTTC.

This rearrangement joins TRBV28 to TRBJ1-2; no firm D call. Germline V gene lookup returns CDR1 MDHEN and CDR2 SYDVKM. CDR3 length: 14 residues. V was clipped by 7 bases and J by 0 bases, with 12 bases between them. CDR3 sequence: CASKVAGPNYGYTF. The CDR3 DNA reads TGTGCCAGCAAGGTAGCGGGCCCTAACTATGGCTACACCTTC.

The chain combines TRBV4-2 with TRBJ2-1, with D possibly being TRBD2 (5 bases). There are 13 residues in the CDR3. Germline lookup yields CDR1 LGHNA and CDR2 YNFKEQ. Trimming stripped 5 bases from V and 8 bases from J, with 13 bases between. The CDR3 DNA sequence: TGTGCCAGCAGCTCTCCCGGAGGCGATGAGCAGTTCTTC. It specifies CASSSPGGDEQFF.

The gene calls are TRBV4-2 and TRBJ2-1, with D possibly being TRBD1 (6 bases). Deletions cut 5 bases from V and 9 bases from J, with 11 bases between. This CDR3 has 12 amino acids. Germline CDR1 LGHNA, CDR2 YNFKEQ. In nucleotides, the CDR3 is TGTGCCAGCAGCTCCTACAGGGCTGAGCAGTTCTTC. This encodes CASSSYRAEQFF.

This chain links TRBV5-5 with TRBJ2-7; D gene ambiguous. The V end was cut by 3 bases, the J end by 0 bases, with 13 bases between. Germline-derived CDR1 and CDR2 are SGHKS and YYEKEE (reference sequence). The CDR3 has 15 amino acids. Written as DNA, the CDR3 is TGTGCCAGCAGCTGGGCGATTCTGAGCTCCTACGAGCAGTACTTC. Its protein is CASSWAILSSYEQYF.